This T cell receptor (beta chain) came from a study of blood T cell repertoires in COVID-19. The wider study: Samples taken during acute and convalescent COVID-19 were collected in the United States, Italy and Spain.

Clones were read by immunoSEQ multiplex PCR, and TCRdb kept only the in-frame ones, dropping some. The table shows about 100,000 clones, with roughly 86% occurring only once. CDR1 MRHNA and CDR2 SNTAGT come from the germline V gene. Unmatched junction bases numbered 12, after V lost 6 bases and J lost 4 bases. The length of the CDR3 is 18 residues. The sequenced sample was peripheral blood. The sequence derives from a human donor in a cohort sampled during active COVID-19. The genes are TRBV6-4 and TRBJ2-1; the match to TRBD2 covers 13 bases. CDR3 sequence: CASSAGTSGKSGYNEQFF. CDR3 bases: TGTGCCAGCAGCGCCGGGACTAGCGGGAAGTCGGGGTACAATGAGCAGTTCTTC.